The next 8 T cell receptor beta chains were all read from a single sample in a study of T cell clones after liver transplantation. The assay was immunoSEQ multiplex PCR, and TCRdb's table has in-frame clones only and misses some. The data hold 55,000 to 75,000 clones, with about 71% observed a single time. The sequencing used CD4+ T cells from blood, collected at the approximately 16-month timepoint. The receptors shown here come from a human patient who received a liver transplant. The graft donor may account for some of the T cells.

The rearrangement uses TRBV14 and TRBJ2-1; 10 bases line up with TRBD2. Germline CDR1 is SGHDN and CDR2 is FVKESK. The trim removed 5 bases at V and 5 bases at J, leaving 6 bases unmatched. CDR3 length: 15 residues. The DNA for the CDR3 is TGTGCCAGCAGCTCAAGCGGGGGGGCTCACAATGAGCAGTTCTTC. Encoded protein: CASSSSGGAHNEQFF.

The chain couples TRBV7-9 to TRBJ1-1; 9 positions agree with TRBD1. Trimming at V came to 2 bases and at J to 5 bases, leaving 9 bases not matched to a gene. Germline loops: CDR1 SEHNR, CDR2 FQNEAQ (reference sequence). The CDR3 is 16 residues long. DNA of the CDR3: TGTGCCAGCAGCTTATCACCGGACAGGGGAAGGACTGAAGCTTTCTTT. Translating gives CASSLSPDRGRTEAFF.

A few counts support this clone. The chain has TRBV7-5 and TRBJ2-7. TRBV7-5 is marked as a pseudogene. The CDR3 covers 14 residues. CDR3 region: CARSSRGSSYEQYV. The CDR3 bases are TGTGCCAGAAGCTCGAGGGGCAGCTCCTACGAGCAGTACGTC.

The chain couples TRBV7-9 to TRBJ2-3; maybe TRBD1 (5 bases). Trimming cost V 5 bases and J 8 bases, with 14 bases left between them. CDR3 length: 13 residues. Germline assignment: CDR1 SEHNR and CDR2 FQNEAQ (reference sequence). CDR3 DNA sequence: TGTGCCAGCAGCATTCCAGGGCGGCCTACGCAGTATTTT. Protein sequence: CASSIPGRPTQYF.

The J gene is TRBJ2-2, the V gene TRBV28; 8 bases agree with TRBD1. The V gene end was trimmed by 5 bases and the J gene end by 0 bases; junction bases not matched to a gene: 8. Germline V gene data show CDR1 as MDHEN and CDR2 as SYDVKM. The CDR3 consists of 17 residues. DNA of the CDR3: TGTGCCAGCAGTGTTCCGACAGGGGCTACGAACACCGGGGAGCTGTTTTTT. Translating gives CASSVPTGATNTGELFF. Looking up the rest from reference TRBV28 and TRBJ2-2 gives the full variable domain: DVKVTQSSRYLVKRTGEKVFLECVQDMDHENMFWYRQDPGLGLRLIYFSYDVKMKEKGDIPEGYSVSREKKERFSLILESASTNQTSMYLCASSVPTGATNTGELFFGEGSRLTVL.

As to this clone: A read error may produce the germline difference seen at one junction end. This chain connects TRBV6-1 to TRBJ2-7; 7 bases fit TRBD1. CDR3 length: 16 amino acids. Looked up from germline, CDR1 is MNHNS and CDR2 is SASEGT. The CDR3 bases are TGTGCCAGCAGTGATGTTCGCAGGGACAGTTCTCTTTGGAGGTTCTTC. It specifies CASSDVRRDSSLWRFF.

This clone was seen just once. The chain employs TRBV2 and TRBJ1-2, with D unclear. CDR1 SNHLY and CDR2 FYNNEI come from the germline V gene. The CDR3 is made up of 13 amino acids. V lost 4 bases and J 4 bases, leaving 10 bases between the germline ends. In DNA, the CDR3 is TGTGCCAGCAGTGTTTTAGAGCTCTATGGCTACACCTTC. Translation gives CASSVLELYGYTF.

J is TRBJ2-6 and V is TRBV6-6, with D perhaps being TRBD1 or TRBD2 (5 bases each). Deletions cut 0 bases from V and 0 bases from J, with 6 bases between. The germline gives CDR1 MNHNY, CDR2 SVGAGI (reference sequence). This CDR3 is built from 16 residues. CDR3 DNA sequence: TGTGCCAGCAGTTACTCGGGGACCTCTGGGGCCAACGTCCTGACTTTC. The encoded protein is CASSYSGTSGANVLTF.